Detailed here is one TCR beta chain. The antigen this receptor binds is unknown. No much larger clone is present one base from it, and per-base qualities are unavailable. Donors were healthy HIV-negative adults with no recently reported acute infections or vaccinations. Every donor was a Caucasian adult residing in Nashville, Tennessee, USA. For unsorted samples, 90 million or so PBMCs were counted and genomic DNA was extracted with the QIAamp DNA Blood Mini kit. Blood was obtained by leukapheresis, after which PBMCs were separated by Ficoll-Histopaque density gradient centrifugation and cryopreserved in liquid nitrogen vapor phase. The CDR3 measures 22 amino acids from cysteine to phenylalanine. Here the CDR3 DNA is all that survives: 66 bases in frame from base 1. Trimming takes 6 bases off V and 3 bases off J; junction bases not matched to a gene: 27. The germline V gene specifies SGHRS as CDR1 and YFSETQ as CDR2.

The source of the sample is a study of shared clonotypes between healthy human individuals (dated by TCRdb to about 2020). Background on the whole study: A few men and a couple of women, aged 18 to 49 years, made up the cohort. The study deeply sequenced blood TCR repertoires of 5 or 6 healthy adults to estimate repertoire size and the extent of clonotype sharing between individuals. Libraries were prepared and TCR repertoires were sequenced by different laboratories using diverse techniques, in order to increase sequencing depth and limit assay-specific biases. Each donor's leukapheresis produced roughly between roughly 0.94 and 9.5 billion PBMCs. General findings and caveats noted by the study authors: The small number of donors limited the genetic and exposure-history diversity represented. Only blood was sampled, and tissue TCR repertoires likely differ from those in blood. Pairwise subsampling indicated that sequencing depth was expected to affect the degree of clonotype sharing among donors.

Using the deep immunoSEQ assay, TCR CDR3 regions were amplified from genomic DNA by multiplex PCR. Genomic DNA extracted from each cell subset was distributed evenly over all wells of several immunoSEQ 96-well plates, and each plate served as one replicate. Each replicate PCR for unsorted PBMC received 300 to 350 ng genomic DNA, equal to 25,000 to 35,000 T cell genomes. Genomic DNA from unsorted PBMC was sequenced over ten immunoSEQ deep assay plates. The purified libraries were quantified using a Qubit 3.0 fluorometer, sized with a Bioanalyzer 2100, and then quantified again using the KAPA Library Quantification kit. Every immunoSEQ 96-well plate was sequenced on a separate single-read 150-cycle Illumina NextSeq 550 flow cell. The original methods were these. The immunoSEQ output contained only junctional sequences without quality scores, so filtering could not match that applied to full-length reads. Sequences were annotated with PyIR, a Python wrapper for IgBLAST v1.9, and V/J genes and CDR3 were assigned using IMGT germline references. Reads were removed for weak V/J assignments (E-value above 1e-6), missing CDR3, stop codons, out-of-frame junctions, or ambiguous translated residues. V3J clonotypes were defined as sequences sharing the same inferred V gene, J gene, and CDR3 amino acid sequence. Percentage overlap between repertoires was calculated by dividing the number of shared unique clonotypes by the size of the smaller repertoire. Richness of each repertoire was evaluated using RTK rarefaction, the Chao1 estimator, and Recon v2.1 estimates of unobserved clonotypes. Sourced from immuneACCESS, this table was stored by TCRdb with only in-frame sequences that have V and J called. A share of the clones is absent; for the studies checked, an unresolved V gene accounts for under half, and the remainder has no known explanation. V and J calls and clone size are as listed in that table; D and trimming were resolved from the DNA. A total of about half a million clones appear in this sample, about 85% of them only once. Jointly, the top ten make up approximately 13% of the sample.

The sequence derives from a woman aged 40 to 49 in good health. Some clones in this sample may be carry-over from other donors' samples. Sequences were obtained from PBMCs. Recombination joined TRBV5-1 with TRBJ2-7, with 13 middle bases fitting TRBD2. The nucleotide sequence is given as TGCGCCAGCACCCCGGGGGCGCTAGGGGGGGAACTAGCGGGAGGGTCCCACTACGAGCAGTACTTC. This sequence encodes CASTPGALGGELAGGSHYEQYF.